This T cell receptor (beta chain) comes out of a study of identical twins. Findings and caveats of the study: The analysis was cross-sectional rather than longitudinal within donors. Zero-insertion findings could be partly confounded by invariant cells (MAIT and iNKT cells).

Germline CDR1 and CDR2: SEHNR and FQNEAQ (reference sequence). Trimming cost V 4 bases and J 2 bases; bases outside gene matches: 3. The CDR3 sequence is 14 residues long. Many counts were recorded for this clonotype. The antigen is not known. A universal primer site was created by template switching, with the cDNA bearing unique molecular identifiers. One entry per CDR3 protein results from TCRdb running MiXCR on the 5' RACE reads. The sample lists approximately 230,000 distinct CDR3 sequences, about an eighth occurring once. The chain employs TRBV7-9 and TRBJ2-3; TRBD2 agrees at 7 bases. This clonotype was sampled from a woman under 30 in good health. The sample consisted of memory (CD45RO+) T cells sorted from blood. CDR3 nucleotide sequence: TGTGCCAGCAGCTCTCGGGGGGACACAGATACGCAGTATTTT. It translates to CASSSRGDTDTQYF.